The 12 T cell receptor beta chains listed next were all sequenced from one sample in a study of blood T cell repertoires in COVID-19. This table comes from immunoSEQ multiplex PCR, and its TCRdb copy is limited to in-frame clones, with some not included. The table lists roughly 670,000 clones, approximately 90% of them singletons. Sample: peripheral blood. The receptors stem from a woman aged 18-35 years with acute or convalescent COVID-19.

The CDR3 coding sequence is TGTGCCAGCAGCTTAAAAGGGGGGACTAGCGTCTACGAGCAGTACTTC. Amino acid sequence: CASSLKGGTSVYEQYF. The rearrangement uses TRBV7-2 and TRBJ2-7; TRBD2 agrees at 10 bases. Per germline, CDR1 SGHTA and CDR2 FQGNSA. The CDR3 contains 16 residues. V was pared by 2 bases and J by 3 bases, with 7 bases of the junction left unmatched.

The chain employs TRBV6-5 and TRBJ1-2, with D maybe TRBD1 (6 bases). The CDR3 extends over 13 amino acids. V shed 1 base and J shed 7 bases, with 10 bases lying between them. Germline CDR1 MNHEY, CDR2 SVGAGI. The CDR3 DNA reads TGTGCCAGCAGTTACTTACGACAGGCTGGCTACACCTTC. Its translation: CASSYLRQAGYTF.

This clone was counted once. The chain recombines TRBV6-2 or TRBV6-3 with TRBJ2-2; TRBD1 matches at 7 bases. The CDR3 has 15 amino acids. V was pared by 6 bases and J by 6 bases, with 10 bases of the junction left unmatched. The V gene's germline CDR1 is MNHEY and CDR2 SVGEGT. CDR3 amino acids: CASSQNRGVSGELFF. CDR3 nucleotides: TGTGCCAGCAGCCAGAACAGGGGAGTATCCGGGGAGCTGTTTTTT.

The rearrangement joins TRBV24-1 to TRBJ1-3, with D tentatively TRBD1 (6 bases). Germline CDR1 reads KGHDR; CDR2 reads SFDVKD. The CDR3 covers 19 residues. Trimming stripped 2 bases from V and 2 bases from J, with 21 bases between. In nucleotides, the CDR3 is TGTGCCACCAGTGATTCGAGGGCCACGTCGGGGGGCCCTGGAAACACCATATATTTT. It codes for CATSDSRATSGGPGNTIYF.

V gene TRBV24-1 combines with J gene TRBJ1-1; a possible D gene is TRBD1 (5 bases). With 4 bases removed from V and 4 bases from J, the gap between germline ends came to 12 bases. CDR3 length: 14 residues. The germline CDR1 and CDR2 sequences are KGHDR and SFDVKD. The CDR3 region is CATSDSGGGTEAFF. In DNA, the CDR3 is TGTGCCACCAGTGACTCCGGGGGTGGCACTGAAGCTTTCTTT.

The rearrangement joins TRBV4-2 to TRBJ2-7; 8 bases fit TRBD1. J was trimmed by 0 bases and V by 2 bases; bases with no gene match: 3. The CDR3 extends over 15 amino acids. Germline V gene lookup returns CDR1 LGHNA and CDR2 YNFKEQ. The CDR3 DNA reads TGTGCCAGCAGCCAATACAGGGGGGCCTCCTACGAGCAGTACTTC. Its translation: CASSQYRGASYEQYF.

V is TRBV7-2 and J is TRBJ1-5, with D uncertain. CDR1 and CDR2 from the germline V gene are SGHTA and FQGNSA. The CDR3 length is 13 residues. V lost 5 bases, J lost 7 bases, and 12 bases lay in between. The CDR3 here is CASSALAQQPQHF. The DNA for the CDR3 is TGTGCCAGCAGCGCCCTGGCACAGCAGCCCCAGCATTTT. Together with reference TRBV7-2 and TRBJ1-5, the CDR3 gives the full variable domain: GAGVSQSPSNKVTEKGKDVELRCDPISGHTALYWYRQSLGQGLEFLIYFQGNSAPDKSGLPSDRFSAERTGGSVSTLTIQRTQQEDSAVYLCASSALAQQPQHFGDGTRLSIL.

CDR3 nucleotide sequence: TGTGCCAGCAGTGTTTCCGGGACAAGAAATTCACCCCTCCACTTT. Translated: CASSVSGTRNSPLHF. The V and J genes are TRBV2 and TRBJ1-6; a weak D match, TRBD1 (6 bases). V shed 4 bases and J shed 7 bases, with 14 bases lying between them. The CDR3 loop spans 15 amino acids. Germline CDR1 reads SNHLY; CDR2 reads FYNNEI.

This clone showed up just once. Other DNA sequences of this sample code for an identical CDR3. The chain is built from TRBV30 and TRBJ2-7; 7 nucleotides line up with TRBD1. Germline loops: CDR1 GTSNPN, CDR2 SVGIG (reference sequence). After removal of 2 bases from V and 0 bases from J, the junction contained 4 bases not matched to a gene. The CDR3 is made up of 14 amino acids. Written as DNA, the CDR3 is TGTGCCTGGAGTAGGGGGCTGGGCTCCTACGAGCAGTACTTC. Translating it yields CAWSRGLGSYEQYF.

The V gene is TRBV12-3 or TRBV12-4, the J gene TRBJ1-1; D remains ambiguous. The CDR3 is 12 amino acids. Trimming left V 5 bases short and J 4 bases short, with 8 bases between. The CDR3 region has the DNA TGTGCCAGCAGTACCTCAGTCACTGAAGCTTTCTTT. This gives the protein CASSTSVTEAFF.

A few counts support this clone. V gene TRBV6-4 combines with J gene TRBJ2-3; 12 nucleotides agree with TRBD2. V was pared by 5 bases and J by 3 bases, with 3 bases of the junction left unmatched. Germline values: CDR1 MRHNA, CDR2 SNTAGT. The CDR3 totals 15 residues. The CDR3, as DNA: TGTGCCAGCAGTCAACTAGCGGGGGGAACAGATACGCAGTATTTT. Its protein is CASSQLAGGTDTQYF.

This chain links TRBV6-1 with TRBJ1-2, with a weak D call TRBD1 (5 bases). Trimming stripped 1 base from V and 5 bases from J, with 11 bases between. Germline V gene data show CDR1 as MNHNS and CDR2 as SASEGT. The CDR3 runs to 14 residues. This chain's CDR3 is CASSEVQGPYGYTF. The CDR3 bases are TGTGCCAGCAGTGAAGTTCAGGGCCCTTATGGCTACACCTTC.